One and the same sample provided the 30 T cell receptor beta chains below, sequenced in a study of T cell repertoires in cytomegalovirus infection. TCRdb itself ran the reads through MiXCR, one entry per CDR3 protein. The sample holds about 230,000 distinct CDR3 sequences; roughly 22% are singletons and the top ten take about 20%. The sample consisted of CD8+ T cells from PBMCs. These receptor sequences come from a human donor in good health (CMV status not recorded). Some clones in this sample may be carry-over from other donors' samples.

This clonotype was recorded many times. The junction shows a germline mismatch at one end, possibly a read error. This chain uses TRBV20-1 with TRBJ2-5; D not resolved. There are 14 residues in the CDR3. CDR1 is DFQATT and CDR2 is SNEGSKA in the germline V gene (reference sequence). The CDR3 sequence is CSAISGLSNLRVHF. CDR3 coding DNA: TGCAGTGCAATTAGTGGGCTCTCCAATCTGCGCGTCCACTTC.

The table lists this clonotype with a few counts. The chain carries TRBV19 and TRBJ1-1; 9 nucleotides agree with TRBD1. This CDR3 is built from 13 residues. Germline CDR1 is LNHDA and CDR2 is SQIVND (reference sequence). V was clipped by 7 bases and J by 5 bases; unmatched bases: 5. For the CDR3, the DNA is TGTGCCAGTACGACAGGGGGAGAGACTGAAGCTTTCTTT. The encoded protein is CASTTGGETEAFF.

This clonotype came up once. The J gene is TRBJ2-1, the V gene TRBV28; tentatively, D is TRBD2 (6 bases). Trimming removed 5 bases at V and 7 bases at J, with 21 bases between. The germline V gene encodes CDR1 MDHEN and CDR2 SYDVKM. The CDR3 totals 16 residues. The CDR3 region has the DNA TGTGCCAGCAGTACCCCGGGGGTAAGAATTGTAAATGAGCAGTTCTTC. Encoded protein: CASSTPGVRIVNEQFF.

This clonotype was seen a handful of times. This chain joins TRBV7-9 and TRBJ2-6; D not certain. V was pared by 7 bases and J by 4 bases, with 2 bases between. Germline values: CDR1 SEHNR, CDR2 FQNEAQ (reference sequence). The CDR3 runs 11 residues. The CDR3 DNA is TGTGCCAGCAAGGGGGCCAACGTCCTGACTTTC. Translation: CASKGANVLTF. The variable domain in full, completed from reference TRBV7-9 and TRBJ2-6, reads DTGVSQNPRHKITKRGQNVTFRCDPISEHNRLYWYRQTLGQGPEFLTYFQNEAQLEKSRLLSDRFSAERPKGSFSTLEIQRTEQGDSAMYLCASKGANVLTFGAGSRLTVL.

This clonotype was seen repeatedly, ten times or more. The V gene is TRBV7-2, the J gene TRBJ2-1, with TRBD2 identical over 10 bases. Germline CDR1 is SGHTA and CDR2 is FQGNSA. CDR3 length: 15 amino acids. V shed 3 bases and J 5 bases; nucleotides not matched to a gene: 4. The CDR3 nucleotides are TGTGCCAGCAGCTTTAGCGGGGGGATGAACAATGAGCAGTTCTTC. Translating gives CASSFSGGMNNEQFF.

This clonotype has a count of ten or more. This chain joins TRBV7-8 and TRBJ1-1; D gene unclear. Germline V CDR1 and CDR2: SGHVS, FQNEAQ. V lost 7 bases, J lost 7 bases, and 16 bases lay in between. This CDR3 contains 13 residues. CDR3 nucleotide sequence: TGTGCCAGCACACTGTGGATCGGGGATGAAGCTTTCTTT. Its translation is CASTLWIGDEAFF.

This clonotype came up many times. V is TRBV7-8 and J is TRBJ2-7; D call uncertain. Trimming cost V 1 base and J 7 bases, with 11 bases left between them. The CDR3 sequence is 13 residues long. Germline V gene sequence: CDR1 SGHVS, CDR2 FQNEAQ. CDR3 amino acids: CASSLDPLWEQYF. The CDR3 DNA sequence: TGTGCCAGCAGCTTAGACCCCCTTTGGGAGCAGTACTTC.

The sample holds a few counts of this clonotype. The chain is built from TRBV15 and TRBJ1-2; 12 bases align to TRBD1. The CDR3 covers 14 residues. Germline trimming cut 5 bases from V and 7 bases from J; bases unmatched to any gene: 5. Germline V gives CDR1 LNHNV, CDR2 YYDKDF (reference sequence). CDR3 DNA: TGTGCCACCAGCCCGGGACAGGGGGCGTTTGGCTACACCTTC. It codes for CATSPGQGAFGYTF. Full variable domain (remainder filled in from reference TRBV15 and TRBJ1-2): DAMVIQNPRYQVTQFGKPVTLSCSQTLNHNVMYWYQQKSSQAPKLLFHYYDKDFNNEADTPDNFQSRRPNTSFCFLDIRSPGLGDTAMYLCATSPGQGAFGYTFGSGTRLTVV.

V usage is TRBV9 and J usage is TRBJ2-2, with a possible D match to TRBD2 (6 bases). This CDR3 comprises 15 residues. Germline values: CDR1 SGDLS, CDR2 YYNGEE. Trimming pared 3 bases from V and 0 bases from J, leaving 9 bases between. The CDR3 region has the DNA TGTGCCAGCAGCGGCGGGGATCCGAACACCGGGGAGCTGTTTTTT. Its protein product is CASSGGDPNTGELFF.

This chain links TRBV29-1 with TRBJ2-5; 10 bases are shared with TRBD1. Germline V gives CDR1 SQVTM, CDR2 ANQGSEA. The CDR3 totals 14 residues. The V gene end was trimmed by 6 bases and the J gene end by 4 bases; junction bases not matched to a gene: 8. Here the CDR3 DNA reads TGCAGCGTCGACGACAGGGGGCACATAGAGACCCAGTACTTC. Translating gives CSVDDRGHIETQYF.

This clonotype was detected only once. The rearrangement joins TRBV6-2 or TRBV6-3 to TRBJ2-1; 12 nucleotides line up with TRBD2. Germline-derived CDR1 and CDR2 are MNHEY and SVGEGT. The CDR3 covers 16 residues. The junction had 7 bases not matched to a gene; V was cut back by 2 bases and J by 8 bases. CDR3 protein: CASSYPPSGGADEQFF. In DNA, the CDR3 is TGTGCCAGCAGTTACCCCCCTAGCGGGGGGGCCGATGAGCAGTTCTTC.

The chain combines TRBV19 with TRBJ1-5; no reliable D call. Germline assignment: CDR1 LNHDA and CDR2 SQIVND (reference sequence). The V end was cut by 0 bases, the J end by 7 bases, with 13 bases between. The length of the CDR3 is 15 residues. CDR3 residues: CASSIDNELRQPQHF. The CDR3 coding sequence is TGTGCCAGTAGTATAGATAATGAGTTACGCCAGCCCCAGCATTTT. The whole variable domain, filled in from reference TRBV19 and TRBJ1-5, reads DGGITQSPKYLFRKEGQNVTLSCEQNLNHDAMYWYRQDPGQGLRLIYYSQIVNDFQKGDIAEGYSVSREKKESFPLTVTSAQKNPTAFYLCASSIDNELRQPQHFGDGTRLSIL.

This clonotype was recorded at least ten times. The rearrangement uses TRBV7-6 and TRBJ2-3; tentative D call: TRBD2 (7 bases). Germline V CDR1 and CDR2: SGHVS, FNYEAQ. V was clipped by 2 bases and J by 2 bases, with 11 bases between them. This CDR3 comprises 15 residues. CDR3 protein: CASSLRGGNTDTQYF. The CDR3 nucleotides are TGTGCCAGCAGCTTAAGGGGGGGCAACACAGATACGCAGTATTTT.

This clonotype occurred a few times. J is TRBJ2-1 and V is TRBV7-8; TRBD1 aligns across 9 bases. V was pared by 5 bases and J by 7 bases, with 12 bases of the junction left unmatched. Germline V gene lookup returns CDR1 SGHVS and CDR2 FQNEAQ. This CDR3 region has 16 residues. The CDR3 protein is CASSIYRDREWNEQFF. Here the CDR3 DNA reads TGTGCCAGCAGCATTTACCGGGACAGGGAATGGAATGAGCAGTTCTTC.

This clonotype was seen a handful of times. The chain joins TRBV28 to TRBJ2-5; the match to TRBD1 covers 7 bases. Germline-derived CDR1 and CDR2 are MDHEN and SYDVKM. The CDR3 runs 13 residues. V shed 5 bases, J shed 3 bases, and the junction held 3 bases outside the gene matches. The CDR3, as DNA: TGTGCCAGCAGTGGAGACAGGGAAGAGACCCAGTACTTC. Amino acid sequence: CASSGDREETQYF.

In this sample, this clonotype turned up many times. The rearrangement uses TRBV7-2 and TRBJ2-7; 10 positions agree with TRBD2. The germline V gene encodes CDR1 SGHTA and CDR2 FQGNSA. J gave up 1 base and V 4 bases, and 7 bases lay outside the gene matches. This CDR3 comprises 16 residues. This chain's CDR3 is CASSSSPGLASYEQYF. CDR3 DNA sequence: TGTGCCAGCAGCTCCTCCCCGGGACTAGCGTCCTACGAGCAGTACTTC.

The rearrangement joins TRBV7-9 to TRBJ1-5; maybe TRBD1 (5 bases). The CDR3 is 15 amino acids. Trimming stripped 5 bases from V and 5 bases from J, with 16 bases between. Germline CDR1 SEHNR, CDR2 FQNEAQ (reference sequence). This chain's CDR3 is CASSPAGREDQPQHF. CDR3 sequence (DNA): TGTGCCAGCAGCCCTGCGGGCAGGGAGGATCAGCCCCAGCATTTT. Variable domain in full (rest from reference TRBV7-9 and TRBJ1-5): DTGVSQNPRHKITKRGQNVTFRCDPISEHNRLYWYRQTLGQGPEFLTYFQNEAQLEKSRLLSDRFSAERPKGSFSTLEIQRTEQGDSAMYLCASSPAGREDQPQHFGDGTRLSIL.

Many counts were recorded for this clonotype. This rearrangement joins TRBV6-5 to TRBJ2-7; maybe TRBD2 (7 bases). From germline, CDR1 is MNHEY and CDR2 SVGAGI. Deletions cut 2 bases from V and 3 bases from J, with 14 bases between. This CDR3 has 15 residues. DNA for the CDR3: TGTGCCAGCAGTTACGGGGGGGGGCTAAACTACGAGCAGTACTTC. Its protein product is CASSYGGGLNYEQYF.

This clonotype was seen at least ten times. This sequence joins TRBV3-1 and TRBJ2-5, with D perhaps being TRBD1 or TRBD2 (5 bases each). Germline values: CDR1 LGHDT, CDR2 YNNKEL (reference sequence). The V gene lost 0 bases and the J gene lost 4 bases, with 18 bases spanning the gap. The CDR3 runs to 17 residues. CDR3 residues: CASSQDFRWGSRETQYF. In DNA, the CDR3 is TGTGCCAGCAGCCAAGATTTTAGGTGGGGGTCGAGAGAGACCCAGTACTTC.

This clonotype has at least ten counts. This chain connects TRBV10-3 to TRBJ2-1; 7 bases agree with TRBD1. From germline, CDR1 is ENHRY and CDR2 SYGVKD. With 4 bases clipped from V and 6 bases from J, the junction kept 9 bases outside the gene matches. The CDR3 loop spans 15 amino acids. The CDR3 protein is CAISGKTGNPNEQFF. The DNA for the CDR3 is TGTGCCATCAGTGGCAAGACAGGGAATCCCAATGAGCAGTTCTTC.

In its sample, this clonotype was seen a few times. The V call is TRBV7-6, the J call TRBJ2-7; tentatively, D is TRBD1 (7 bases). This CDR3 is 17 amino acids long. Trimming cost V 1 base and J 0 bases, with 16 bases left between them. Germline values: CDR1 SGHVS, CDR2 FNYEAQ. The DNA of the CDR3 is TGTGCCAGCAGCTTAGAGCCAGGGGGGACAGTCTCCTACGAGCAGTACTTC. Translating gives CASSLEPGGTVSYEQYF.

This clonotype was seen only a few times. Here the CDR3 reads CASRDAGLAGTGELFF. The CDR3, as DNA: TGTGCCAGCAGAGACGCGGGGCTAGCGGGGACCGGGGAGCTGTTTTTT. The genes are TRBV27 and TRBJ2-2; TRBD2 matches 9 bases. V dropped 6 bases and J dropped 5; count of bases not matched to a gene: 10. CDR1 and CDR2 from the germline V gene are MNHEY and SMNVEV (reference sequence). CDR3 size: 16 residues.

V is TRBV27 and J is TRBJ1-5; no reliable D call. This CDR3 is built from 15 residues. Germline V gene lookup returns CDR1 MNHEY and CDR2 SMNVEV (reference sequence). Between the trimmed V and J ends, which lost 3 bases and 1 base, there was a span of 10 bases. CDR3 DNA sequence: TGTGCCAGCAGTTTCGGTCCGGGCAGCAATCAGCCCCAGCATTTT. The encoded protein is CASSFGPGSNQPQHF.

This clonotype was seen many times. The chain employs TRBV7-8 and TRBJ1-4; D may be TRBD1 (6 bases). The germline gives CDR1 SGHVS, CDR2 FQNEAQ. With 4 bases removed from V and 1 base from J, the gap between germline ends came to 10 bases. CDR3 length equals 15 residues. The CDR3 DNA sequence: TGTGCCAGCAGCTCTCTAGGGGGAACTAATGAAAAACTGTTTTTT. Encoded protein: CASSSLGGTNEKLFF.

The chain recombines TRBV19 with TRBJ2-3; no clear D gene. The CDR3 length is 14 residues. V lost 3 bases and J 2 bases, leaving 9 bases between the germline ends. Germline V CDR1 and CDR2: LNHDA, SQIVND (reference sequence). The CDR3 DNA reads TGTGCCAGTAGTATTAGTCTACTCACAGATACGCAGTATTTT. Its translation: CASSISLLTDTQYF.

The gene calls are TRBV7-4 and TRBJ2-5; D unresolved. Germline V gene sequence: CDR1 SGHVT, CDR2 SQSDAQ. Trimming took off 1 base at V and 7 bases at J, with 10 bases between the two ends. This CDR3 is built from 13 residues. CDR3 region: CASSLDSPGTQYF. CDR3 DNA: TGTGCCAGCAGCTTAGACAGTCCGGGGACCCAGTACTTC. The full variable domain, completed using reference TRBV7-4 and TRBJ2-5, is GAGVSQSPRYKVAKRGRDVALRCDSISGHVTLYWYRQTLGQGSEVLTYSQSDAQRDKSGRPSGRFSAERPERSVSTLKIQRTEQGDSAVYLCASSLDSPGTQYFGPGTRLLVL.

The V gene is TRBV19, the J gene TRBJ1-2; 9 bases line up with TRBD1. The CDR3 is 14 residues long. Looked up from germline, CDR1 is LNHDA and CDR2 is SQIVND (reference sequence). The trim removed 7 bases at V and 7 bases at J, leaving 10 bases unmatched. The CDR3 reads CASTPGQGLSGYTF. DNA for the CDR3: TGTGCCAGTACCCCGGGACAGGGATTATCTGGCTACACCTTC.

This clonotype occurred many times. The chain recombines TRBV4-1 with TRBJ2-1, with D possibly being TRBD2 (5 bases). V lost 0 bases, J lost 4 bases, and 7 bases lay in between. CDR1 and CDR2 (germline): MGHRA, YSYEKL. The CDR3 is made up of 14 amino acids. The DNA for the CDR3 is TGCGCCAGCAGCCAAGAGGACTTTTACAATGAGCAGTTCTTC. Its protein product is CASSQEDFYNEQFF.

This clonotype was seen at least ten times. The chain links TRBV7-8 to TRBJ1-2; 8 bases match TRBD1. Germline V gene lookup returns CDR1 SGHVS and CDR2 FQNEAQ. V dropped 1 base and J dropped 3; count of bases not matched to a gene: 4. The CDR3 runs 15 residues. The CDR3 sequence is CASSLGETGDYGYTF. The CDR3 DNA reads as TGTGCCAGCAGCTTAGGGGAGACAGGGGACTATGGCTACACCTTC.

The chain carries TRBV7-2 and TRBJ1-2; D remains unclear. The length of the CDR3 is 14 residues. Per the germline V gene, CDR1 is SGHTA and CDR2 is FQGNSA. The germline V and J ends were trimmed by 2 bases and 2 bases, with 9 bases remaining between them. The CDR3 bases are TGTGCCAGCAGCTTACAAACTCCAAACTATGGCTACACCTTC. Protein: CASSLQTPNYGYTF.